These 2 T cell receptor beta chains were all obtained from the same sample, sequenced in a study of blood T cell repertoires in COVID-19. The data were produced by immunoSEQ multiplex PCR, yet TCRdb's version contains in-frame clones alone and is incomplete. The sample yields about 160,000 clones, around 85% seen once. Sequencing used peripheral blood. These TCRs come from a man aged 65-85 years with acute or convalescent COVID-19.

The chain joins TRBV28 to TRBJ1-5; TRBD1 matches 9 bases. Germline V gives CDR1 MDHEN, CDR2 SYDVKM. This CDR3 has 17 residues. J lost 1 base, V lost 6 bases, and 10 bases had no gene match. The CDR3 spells CASRSPGTGTSNQPQHF. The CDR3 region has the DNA TGTGCCAGCAGATCCCCCGGGACAGGGACGAGCAATCAGCCCCAGCATTTT.

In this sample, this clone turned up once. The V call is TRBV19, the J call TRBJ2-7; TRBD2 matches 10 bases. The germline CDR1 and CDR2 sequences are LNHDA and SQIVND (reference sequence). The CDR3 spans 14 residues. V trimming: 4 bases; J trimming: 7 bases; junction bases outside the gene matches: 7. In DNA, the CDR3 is TGTGCCAGTAGTACTACTAGCGGGACTGGTGAGCAGTACTTC. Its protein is CASSTTSGTGEQYF.